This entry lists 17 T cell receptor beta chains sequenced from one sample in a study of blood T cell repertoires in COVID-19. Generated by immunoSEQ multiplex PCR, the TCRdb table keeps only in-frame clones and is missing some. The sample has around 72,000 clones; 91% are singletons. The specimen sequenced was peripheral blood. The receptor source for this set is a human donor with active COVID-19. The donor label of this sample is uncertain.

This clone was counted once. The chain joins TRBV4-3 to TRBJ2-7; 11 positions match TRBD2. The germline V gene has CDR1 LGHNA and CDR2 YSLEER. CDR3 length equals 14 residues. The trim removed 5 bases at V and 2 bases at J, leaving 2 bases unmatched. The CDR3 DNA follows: TGCGCCAGCAGCGCGACTAGCGGGGCCTACGAGCAGTACTTC. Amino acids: CASSATSGAYEQYF.

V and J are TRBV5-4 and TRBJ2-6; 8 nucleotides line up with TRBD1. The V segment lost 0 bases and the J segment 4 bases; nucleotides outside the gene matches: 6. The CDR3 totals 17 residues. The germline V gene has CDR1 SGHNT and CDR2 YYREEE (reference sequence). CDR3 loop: CASSLGQGPVGANVLTF. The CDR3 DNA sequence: TGTGCCAGCAGCTTGGGACAGGGGCCCGTGGGGGCCAACGTCCTGACTTTC.

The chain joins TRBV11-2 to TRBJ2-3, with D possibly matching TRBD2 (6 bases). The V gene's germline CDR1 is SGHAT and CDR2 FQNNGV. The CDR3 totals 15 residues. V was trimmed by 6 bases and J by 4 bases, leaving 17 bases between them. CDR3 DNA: TGTGCCAGCAGGGCAGTATCTTGGAGGGCAGATACGCAGTATTTT. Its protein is CASRAVSWRADTQYF.

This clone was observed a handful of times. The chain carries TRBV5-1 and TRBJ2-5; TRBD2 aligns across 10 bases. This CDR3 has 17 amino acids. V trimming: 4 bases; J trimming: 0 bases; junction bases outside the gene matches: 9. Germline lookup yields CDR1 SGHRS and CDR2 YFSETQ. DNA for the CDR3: TGCGCCAGCAGCGCCAACCTGGGACTAGCGAACCAAGAGACCCAGTACTTC. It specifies CASSANLGLANQETQYF.

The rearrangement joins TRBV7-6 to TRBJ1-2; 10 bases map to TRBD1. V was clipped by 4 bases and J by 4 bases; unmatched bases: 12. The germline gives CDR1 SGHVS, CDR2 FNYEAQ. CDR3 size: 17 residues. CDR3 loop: CASSSGQGNSIGYGYTF. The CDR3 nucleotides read TGTGCCAGCAGCTCGGGACAGGGGAATTCGATCGGCTATGGCTACACCTTC.

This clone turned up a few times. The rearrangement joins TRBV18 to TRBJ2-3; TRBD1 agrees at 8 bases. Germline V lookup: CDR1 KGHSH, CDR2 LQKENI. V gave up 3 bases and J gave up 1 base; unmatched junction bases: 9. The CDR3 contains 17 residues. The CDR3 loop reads CASSPQTGQGRTDTQYF. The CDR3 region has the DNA TGTGCCAGCTCACCCCAAACCGGACAGGGCCGCACAGATACGCAGTATTTT. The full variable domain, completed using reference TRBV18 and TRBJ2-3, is NAGVMQNPRHLVRRRGQEARLRCSPMKGHSHVYWYRQLPEEGLKFMVYLQKENIIDESGMPKERFSAEFPKEGPSILRIQQVVRGDSAAYFCASSPQTGQGRTDTQYFGPGTRLTVL.

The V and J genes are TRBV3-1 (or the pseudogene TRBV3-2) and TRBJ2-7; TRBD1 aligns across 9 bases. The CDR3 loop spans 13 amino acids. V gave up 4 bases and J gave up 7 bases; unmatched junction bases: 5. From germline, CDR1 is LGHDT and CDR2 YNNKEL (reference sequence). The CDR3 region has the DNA TGTGCCAGCAGCCCGGGACAGGGTCGAGAGCAGTACTTC. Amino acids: CASSPGQGREQYF.

The CDR3 sequence: CASSNRGPYQPQHF. The CDR3 DNA reads as TGTGCCAGTAGCAACAGGGGGCCCTATCAGCCCCAGCATTTT. The chain has TRBV19 and TRBJ1-5; 9 nucleotides match TRBD1. Trimming cost V 6 bases and J 5 bases; bases outside gene matches: 5. This CDR3 is built from 14 residues. Germline CDR1 is LNHDA and CDR2 is SQIVND (reference sequence).

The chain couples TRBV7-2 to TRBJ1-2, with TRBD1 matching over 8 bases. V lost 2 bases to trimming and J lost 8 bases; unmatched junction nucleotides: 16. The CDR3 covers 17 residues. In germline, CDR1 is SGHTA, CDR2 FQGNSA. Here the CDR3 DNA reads TGTGCCAGCAGCTTACACGCGACAGGGGCGAAGAAAGGGGGCTACACCTTC. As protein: CASSLHATGAKKGGYTF.

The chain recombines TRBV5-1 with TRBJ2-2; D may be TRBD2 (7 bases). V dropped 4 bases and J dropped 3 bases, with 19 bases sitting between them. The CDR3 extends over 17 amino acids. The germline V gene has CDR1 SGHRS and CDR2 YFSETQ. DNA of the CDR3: TGCGCCAGCAGCCCCACTCCGGCGGGGGCGTACACCGGGGAGCTGTTTTTT. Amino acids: CASSPTPAGAYTGELFF.

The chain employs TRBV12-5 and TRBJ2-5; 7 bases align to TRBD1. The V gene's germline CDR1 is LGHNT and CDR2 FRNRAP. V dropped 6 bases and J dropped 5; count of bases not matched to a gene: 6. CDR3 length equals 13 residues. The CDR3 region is CASGADRAETQYF. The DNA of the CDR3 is TGTGCTAGTGGCGCCGACAGGGCGGAGACCCAGTACTTC.

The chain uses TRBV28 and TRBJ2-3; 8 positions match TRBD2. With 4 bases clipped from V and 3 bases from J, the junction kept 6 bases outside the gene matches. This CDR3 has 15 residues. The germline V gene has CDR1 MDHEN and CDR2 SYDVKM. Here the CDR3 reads CASSSYSGKTDTQYF. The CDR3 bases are TGTGCCAGCAGTTCCTATAGCGGGAAAACAGATACGCAGTATTTT.

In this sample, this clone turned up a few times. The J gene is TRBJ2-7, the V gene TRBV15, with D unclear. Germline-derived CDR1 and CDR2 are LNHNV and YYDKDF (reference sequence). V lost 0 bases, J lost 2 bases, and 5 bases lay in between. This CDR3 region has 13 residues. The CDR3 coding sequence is TGTGCCACCAGCAGAGATTTCGCCTACGAGCAGTACTTC. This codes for CATSRDFAYEQYF.

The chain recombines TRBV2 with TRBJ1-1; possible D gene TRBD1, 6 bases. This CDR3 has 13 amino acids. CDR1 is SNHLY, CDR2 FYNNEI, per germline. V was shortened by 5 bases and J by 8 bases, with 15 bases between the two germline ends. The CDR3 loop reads CASSITGKAEAFF. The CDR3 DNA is TGTGCCAGCAGTATAACAGGGAAAGCAGAAGCTTTCTTT.

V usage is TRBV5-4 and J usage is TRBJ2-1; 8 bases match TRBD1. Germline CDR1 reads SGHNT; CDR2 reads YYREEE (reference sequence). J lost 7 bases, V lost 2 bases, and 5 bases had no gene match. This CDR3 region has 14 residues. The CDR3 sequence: CASSLWQGANEQFF. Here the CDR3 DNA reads TGTGCCAGCAGCTTATGGCAGGGGGCAAATGAGCAGTTCTTC. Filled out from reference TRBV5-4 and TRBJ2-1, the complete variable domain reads ETGVTQSPTHLIKTRGQQVTLRCSSQSGHNTVSWYQQALGQGPQFIFQYYREEENGRGNFPPRFSGLQFPNYSSELNVNALELDDSALYLCASSLWQGANEQFFGPGTRLTVL.

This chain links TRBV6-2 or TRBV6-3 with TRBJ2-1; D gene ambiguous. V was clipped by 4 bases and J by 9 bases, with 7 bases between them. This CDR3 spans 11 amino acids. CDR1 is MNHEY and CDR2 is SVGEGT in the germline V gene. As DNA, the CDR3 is TGTGCCAGCAGTTTCAGTCGTGAGCAGTTCTTC. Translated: CASSFSREQFF.

Written as DNA, the CDR3 is TGTGCCACCAGTGCCAACCCCCTAGGTCGGGATAAGAACTATGGCTACACCTTC. Amino acid sequence: CATSANPLGRDKNYGYTF. V usage is TRBV24-1 and J usage is TRBJ1-2; D unclear. The length of the CDR3 is 18 residues. CDR1 and CDR2 (germline): KGHDR, SFDVKD. V lost 5 bases, J lost 2 bases, and 23 bases lay in between.